This passage covers 4 T cell receptor beta chains from one sample sequenced in a study of cytomegalovirus exposure and HLA in healthy donors. PCR used 60 Vbeta primers and 13 Jbeta primers. Only in-frame clones appear in the TCRdb table, and some are missing; sequencing was by immunoSEQ multiplex PCR. This sample has 150,000 or so clones, with 84% found just once. Sequences were obtained from PBMCs. These receptors were collected from a boy younger than 10 in good health and CMV-seronegative.

The rearrangement uses TRBV19 and TRBJ1-1; possibly TRBD1 for D (5 bases). CDR1 is LNHDA, CDR2 SQIVND, per germline (reference sequence). Between the trimmed V and J ends, which lost 6 bases and 4 bases, there was a span of 18 bases. The CDR3 length is 15 residues. The DNA of the CDR3 is TGTGCCAGTAGCCACAGGAATTTGGCCATCACTGAAGCTTTCTTT. Amino acids: CASSHRNLAITEAFF.

V usage is TRBV29-1 and J usage is TRBJ1-1; D remains ambiguous. The V gene lost 7 bases and the J gene lost 0 bases, with 12 bases spanning the gap. This CDR3 contains 13 residues. Germline V lookup: CDR1 SQVTM, CDR2 ANQGSEA. CDR3 sequence reads: CSARGRLNTEAFF. As DNA, the CDR3 is TGCAGCGCTCGGGGAAGGTTGAACACTGAAGCTTTCTTT.

The chain carries TRBV6-6 and TRBJ2-7; 8 bases are shared with TRBD1. The CDR3 sequence is 16 residues long. V shed 1 base and J 6 bases; nucleotides not matched to a gene: 11. The germline V gene encodes CDR1 MNHNY and CDR2 SVGAGI (reference sequence). The CDR3 reads CASSYYGQGQGLEQYF. The CDR3 region has the DNA TGTGCCAGCAGTTACTACGGGCAAGGACAGGGTCTCGAGCAGTACTTC.

In this sample, this clone turned up once. V is TRBV2 and J is TRBJ2-4; 10 nucleotides align to TRBD2. There are 17 residues in the CDR3. The J segment lost 0 bases and the V segment lost 6 bases, leaving 8 bases of the junction unmatched. Germline V gives CDR1 SNHLY, CDR2 FYNNEI. The CDR3 bases are TGTGCCAGCAGCGGCGGACTAGCGGAGATAGCCAAAAACATTCAGTACTTC. This encodes CASSGGLAEIAKNIQYF. The variable domain in full, with the rest retrieved from reference TRBV2 and TRBJ2-4, is EPEVTQTPSHQVTQMGQEVILRCVPISNHLYFYWYRQILGQKVEFLVSFYNNEISEKSEIFDDQFSVERPDGSNFTLKIRSTKLEDSAMYFCASSGGLAEIAKNIQYFGAGTRLSVL.